These 21 T cell receptor beta chains originate from one sample sequenced in a study of blood T cell repertoires in COVID-19 (dated by TCRdb to 2020 to 2021). Preparation of the library involved the immunoSEQ multiplex PCR assay. As stored in TCRdb, this immuneACCESS dataset retains in-frame rearrangements with V and J assigned. A fraction of the clones does not appear; measured against another copy, unresolved V genes explain less than half of the discrepancy, and the remainder lacks a known reason. A total of 90,000 to 120,000 clones appear in this sample, around 91% of them only once. 32% of the sample goes to the ten largest clones. Sequencing was performed on peripheral blood. The receptors were sampled from an elderly woman with acute or convalescent COVID-19.

V is TRBV7-9 and J is TRBJ2-5, with TRBD1 matching 7 bases. With 0 bases clipped from V and 10 bases from J, the junction kept 8 bases outside the gene matches. This CDR3 comprises 14 residues. Germline loops: CDR1 SEHNR, CDR2 FQNEAQ (reference sequence). CDR3 amino acids: CASSLALTGVSQYF. The CDR3 bases are TGTGCCAGCAGCTTAGCGCTAACAGGGGTGAGCCAGTACTTC.

Here the CDR3 reads CAITSAGLSSGNTIYF. The CDR3 region has the DNA TGTGCCATCACCTCGGCAGGGCTGTCATCTGGAAACACCATATATTTT. This sequence joins TRBV10-3 and TRBJ1-3; TRBD1 is a possible D gene (5 bases). The germline gives CDR1 ENHRY, CDR2 SYGVKD. CDR3 size: 16 residues. The V end was cut by 7 bases, the J end by 1 base, with 17 bases between.

This chain links TRBV5-1 with TRBJ1-1; 9 bases map to TRBD1. The V segment lost 4 bases and the J segment 4 bases; nucleotides outside the gene matches: 8. The CDR3 contains 15 residues. Per germline, CDR1 SGHRS and CDR2 YFSETQ. CDR3 amino acids: CASSNRQGGGTEAFF. CDR3 nucleotides: TGCGCCAGCAGCAACAGACAGGGGGGGGGCACTGAAGCTTTCTTT.

The V and J genes are TRBV30 and TRBJ1-2; no clear D. The CDR3 is 15 residues long. Trimming left V 0 bases short and J 4 bases short, with 15 bases between. CDR1 GTSNPN and CDR2 SVGIG come from the germline V gene (reference sequence). This chain's CDR3 is CAWSVSAGVRYGYTF. CDR3 DNA: TGTGCCTGGAGTGTATCAGCCGGGGTCCGCTATGGCTACACCTTC.

This clone was picked up one time. This chain uses TRBV29-1 with TRBJ1-1; D may be TRBD1 (5 bases). CDR1 and CDR2 (germline): SQVTM, ANQGSEA. The CDR3 runs to 11 residues. Deletions cut 7 bases from V and 14 bases from J, with 20 bases between. CDR3 sequence: CSAGGQGTPFF. CDR3 nucleotide sequence: TGCAGCGCGGGGGGTCAAGGGACTCCCTTCTTT.

The J gene is TRBJ2-7, the V gene TRBV30; 8 bases fit TRBD1. This CDR3 region has 12 residues. The germline V gene has CDR1 GTSNPN and CDR2 SVGIG (reference sequence). V lost 5 bases, J lost 9 bases, and 9 bases stayed unmatched. CDR3 in amino acids: CAWGGQEGVQYF. The DNA for the CDR3 is TGTGCCTGGGGGGGACAGGAGGGGGTGCAGTACTTC. Full variable domain (missing parts from reference TRBV30 and TRBJ2-7): SQTIHQWPATLVQPVGSPLSLECTVEGTSNPNLYWYRQAAGRGLQLLFYSVGIGQISSEVPQNLSASRPQDRQFILSSKKLLLSDSGFYLCAWGGQEGVQYFGPGTRLTVT.

This clone occurred a few times. CDR3 DNA: TGTGCCAGCAGCCACATACGCGGACAGGGTAACGCTGAAGCTTTCTTT. It is translated as CASSHIRGQGNAEAFF. The rearrangement links TRBV14 to TRBJ1-1; 8 bases align to TRBD1. Per the germline V gene, CDR1 is SGHDN and CDR2 is FVKESK. With V trimmed by 3 bases and J by 6 bases, 12 bases remained unmatched. This CDR3 comprises 16 residues.

This sequence joins TRBV18 and TRBJ1-6, with 7 positions matching TRBD1. The CDR3 sequence is 15 residues long. Germline CDR1 reads KGHSH; CDR2 reads LQKENI. J gave up 14 bases and V 2 bases, and 12 bases lay outside the gene matches. CDR3 loop: CASSPKGQQVMTLHF. The CDR3 DNA reads as TGTGCCAGCTCACCAAAGGGACAGCAGGTTATGACCCTCCACTTT.

The V gene is TRBV2, the J gene TRBJ1-4; D is possibly TRBD1 (5 bases). V lost 5 bases and J lost 3, with 13 bases in between. The CDR3 consists of 15 residues. Germline CDR1 SNHLY, CDR2 FYNNEI. The CDR3 DNA follows: TGTGCCAGCAGTCCCGGGGGTATTGCTAATGAAAAACTGTTTTTT. Its protein is CASSPGGIANEKLFF.

The chain is built from TRBV14 and TRBJ2-3; D is unresolved. Germline values: CDR1 SGHDN, CDR2 FVKESK. The CDR3 contains 16 residues. V dropped 3 bases and J dropped 2 bases, with 15 bases sitting between them. The chain's CDR3 is CASSQSWAFLTDTQYF. CDR3 coding DNA: TGTGCCAGCAGCCAGAGCTGGGCCTTCCTCACAGATACGCAGTATTTT.

The gene calls are TRBV11-3 and TRBJ2-3; no firm D call. Trimming shortened V by 0 bases and J by 1 base, and 8 bases separated the two germline ends. The CDR3 spans 15 residues. Per the germline V gene, CDR1 is SGHNT and CDR2 is YENEEA. CDR3 sequence reads: CASSLDPSRTDTQYF. The CDR3 DNA sequence: TGTGCCAGCAGCTTAGATCCCTCCCGCACAGATACGCAGTATTTT.

The chain is built from TRBV28 and TRBJ1-2; D may be TRBD1 (6 bases). Trimming removed 7 bases from V and 3 bases from J, with 18 bases in between. The V gene's germline CDR1 is MDHEN and CDR2 SYDVKM. CDR3 size: 15 residues. The CDR3 here is CASKISQGLHYGYTF. DNA of the CDR3: TGTGCCAGCAAAATATCACAGGGATTGCACTATGGCTACACCTTC.

This clone was recorded a few times. The J gene is TRBJ2-3, the V gene TRBV9; 12 nucleotides match TRBD2. Germline V gene lookup returns CDR1 SGDLS and CDR2 YYNGEE. J lost 3 bases, V lost 0 bases, and 2 bases had no gene match. This CDR3 is 16 amino acids long. The CDR3 is CASSVELAGGTDTQYF. CDR3 nucleotide sequence: TGTGCCAGCAGCGTAGAACTAGCGGGGGGTACAGATACGCAGTATTTT.

CDR3 nucleotide sequence: TGCGCCAGCAGCTTGTGGCCGACGGACATATCCGAGCAGTACTTC. Translation: CASSLWPTDISEQYF. V gene TRBV5-1 combines with J gene TRBJ2-7; weak D call: TRBD1 (5 bases). CDR1 SGHRS and CDR2 YFSETQ come from the germline V gene. CDR3 size: 15 residues. V was cut by 1 base and J by 6 bases, with 17 bases left in between.

This rearrangement joins TRBV19 to TRBJ2-3; 13 bases line up with TRBD2. Looked up from germline, CDR1 is LNHDA and CDR2 is SQIVND (reference sequence). The CDR3 sequence is 20 residues long. V gave up 0 bases and J gave up 4 bases; unmatched junction bases: 13. The CDR3 protein is CASSIEPPTLAGGPADTQYF. CDR3 sequence (DNA): TGTGCCAGTAGTATAGAACCCCCCACACTAGCGGGGGGGCCGGCAGATACGCAGTATTTT.

The V gene is TRBV12-5, the J gene TRBJ1-5, with 9 bases aligning to TRBD1. This CDR3 region has 15 residues. CDR1 and CDR2 (germline): LGHNT, FRNRAP. Trimming took 3 bases from V and 4 from J; bases not matched to a gene: 4. The CDR3 nucleotides are TGTGCTAGTGGTTTATCCGGGACAGGGAATCAGCCCCAGCATTTT. Translation: CASGLSGTGNQPQHF.

The CDR3 nucleotides read TGTGCCTCCAGCTTTGGGGGAGGCCAGCCCCAGCATTTT. Translating gives CASSFGGGQPQHF. The chain has TRBV7-2 and TRBJ1-5; tentatively, D is TRBD1 (5 bases). Germline V gene lookup returns CDR1 SGHTA and CDR2 FQGNSA. The CDR3 contains 13 residues. Deletions cut 11 bases from V and 7 bases from J, with 18 bases between.

This clone was counted between two and nine times. V usage is TRBV6-2 or TRBV6-3 and J usage is TRBJ2-1; D is perhaps TRBD2 (5 bases). CDR1 is MNHEY, CDR2 SVGEGT, per germline. This CDR3 region has 17 residues. V dropped 2 bases and J dropped 9 bases, with 23 bases sitting between them. This chain's CDR3 is CASSYPALRAPVTEQFF. For the CDR3, the DNA is TGTGCCAGCAGTTACCCCGCCCTGAGGGCCCCCGTTACTGAGCAGTTCTTC.

The V call is TRBV28, the J call TRBJ1-6, with TRBD1 matching 9 bases. J was trimmed by 2 bases and V by 6 bases; bases with no gene match: 2. This CDR3 has 15 amino acids. CDR1 is MDHEN, CDR2 SYDVKM, per germline. CDR3 in amino acids: CASRGQGPYNSPLHF. The CDR3 coding sequence is TGTGCCAGCAGGGGACAGGGACCCTATAATTCACCCCTCCACTTT.

V and J are TRBV6-5 and TRBJ2-3, with 7 positions matching TRBD2. The V gene end was trimmed by 8 bases and the J gene end by 2 bases; junction bases not matched to a gene: 4. Germline CDR1 and CDR2: MNHEY and SVGAGI. The CDR3 is 13 amino acids. The CDR3: CASGTINTDTQYF. Here the CDR3 DNA reads TGTGCCAGCGGGACTATTAACACAGATACGCAGTATTTT.

This clone was counted once. The gene calls are TRBV4-1 and TRBJ2-2; TRBD1 aligns across 8 bases. Germline CDR1 MGHRA, CDR2 YSYEKL. Germline trimming cut 3 bases from V and 4 bases from J; bases unmatched to any gene: 7. The CDR3 length is 16 residues. CDR3 region: CASSHPGQASTGELFF. The CDR3 DNA reads as TGCGCCAGCAGCCACCCGGGACAGGCAAGCACCGGGGAGCTGTTTTTT.